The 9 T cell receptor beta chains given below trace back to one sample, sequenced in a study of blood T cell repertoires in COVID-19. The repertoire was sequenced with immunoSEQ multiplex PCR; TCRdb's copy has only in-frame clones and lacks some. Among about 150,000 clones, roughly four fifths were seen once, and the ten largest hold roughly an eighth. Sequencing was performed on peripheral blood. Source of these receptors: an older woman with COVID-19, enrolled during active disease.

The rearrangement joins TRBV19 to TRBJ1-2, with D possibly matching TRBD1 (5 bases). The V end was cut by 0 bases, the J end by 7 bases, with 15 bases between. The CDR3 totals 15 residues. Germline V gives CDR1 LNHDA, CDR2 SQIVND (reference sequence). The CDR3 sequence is CASSIDLGHAGGYTF. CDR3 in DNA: TGTGCCAGTAGTATAGATCTAGGACATGCCGGTGGCTACACCTTC. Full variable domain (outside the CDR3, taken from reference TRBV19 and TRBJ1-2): DGGITQSPKYLFRKEGQNVTLSCEQNLNHDAMYWYRQDPGQGLRLIYYSQIVNDFQKGDIAEGYSVSREKKESFPLTVTSAQKNPTAFYLCASSIDLGHAGGYTFGSGTRLTVV.

CDR3 bases: TGTGCCAGCAGCCAAGTGGCTGGTACTGAAGCTTTCTTT. It encodes CASSQVAGTEAFF. This chain joins TRBV3-1 (or the pseudogene TRBV3-2) and TRBJ1-1; D remains ambiguous. The CDR3 totals 13 residues. The V end lost 1 base, the J end lost 5 bases, and 8 bases lay between the germline ends. Germline values: CDR1 LGHDT, CDR2 YNNKEL (reference sequence).

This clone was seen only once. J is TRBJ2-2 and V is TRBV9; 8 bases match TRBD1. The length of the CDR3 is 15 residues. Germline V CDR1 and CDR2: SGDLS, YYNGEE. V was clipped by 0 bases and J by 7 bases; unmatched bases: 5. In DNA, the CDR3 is TGTGCCAGCAGCGTAGATGCAGGGGGCCTCGGGGAGCTGTTTTTT. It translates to CASSVDAGGLGELFF.

The CDR3 DNA is TGTGCCAGCAGCTTAGGCCTATACGGTAGCAATCAGCCCCAGCATTTT. Its translation is CASSLGLYGSNQPQHF. J is TRBJ1-5 and V is TRBV13; D uncertain. The CDR3 has 16 amino acids. Germline CDR1 and CDR2: PRHDT and FYEKMQ (reference sequence). The V end was cut by 0 bases, the J end by 0 bases, with 9 bases between. Together with reference TRBV13 and TRBJ1-5, the CDR3 gives the full variable domain: AAGVIQSPRHLIKEKRETATLKCYPIPRHDTVYWYQQGPGQDPQFLISFYEKMQSDKGSIPDRFSAQQFSDYHSELNMSSLELGDSALYFCASSLGLYGSNQPQHFGDGTRLSIL.

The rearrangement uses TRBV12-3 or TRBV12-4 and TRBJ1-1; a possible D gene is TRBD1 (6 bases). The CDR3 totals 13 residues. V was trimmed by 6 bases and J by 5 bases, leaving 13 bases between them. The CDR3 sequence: CASREQGGTEAFF. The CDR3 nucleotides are TGTGCCAGCAGGGAACAGGGCGGGACTGAAGCTTTCTTT.

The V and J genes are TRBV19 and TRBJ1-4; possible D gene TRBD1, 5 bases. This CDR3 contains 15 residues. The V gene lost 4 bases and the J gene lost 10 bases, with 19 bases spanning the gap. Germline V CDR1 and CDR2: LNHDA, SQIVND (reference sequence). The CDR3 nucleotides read TGTGCCAGTAGTACTCAGGGTGGTCTGTTAGGAAAACTGTTTTTT. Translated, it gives CASSTQGGLLGKLFF. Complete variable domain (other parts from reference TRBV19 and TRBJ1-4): DGGITQSPKYLFRKEGQNVTLSCEQNLNHDAMYWYRQDPGQGLRLIYYSQIVNDFQKGDIAEGYSVSREKKESFPLTVTSAQKNPTAFYLCASSTQGGLLGKLFFGSGTQLSVL.

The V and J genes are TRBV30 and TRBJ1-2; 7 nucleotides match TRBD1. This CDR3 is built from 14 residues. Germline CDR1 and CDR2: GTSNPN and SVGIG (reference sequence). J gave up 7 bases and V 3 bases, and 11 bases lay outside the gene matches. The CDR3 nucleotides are TGTGCCTGGAGACCGATAGGGGGCATCGGTGGCTACACCTTC. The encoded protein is CAWRPIGGIGGYTF.

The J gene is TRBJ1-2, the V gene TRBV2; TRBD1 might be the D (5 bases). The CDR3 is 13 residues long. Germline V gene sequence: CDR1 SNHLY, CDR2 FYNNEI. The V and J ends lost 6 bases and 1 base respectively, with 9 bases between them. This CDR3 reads CASRFDSNYGYTF. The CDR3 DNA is TGTGCCAGCAGGTTCGACAGTAACTATGGCTACACCTTC.

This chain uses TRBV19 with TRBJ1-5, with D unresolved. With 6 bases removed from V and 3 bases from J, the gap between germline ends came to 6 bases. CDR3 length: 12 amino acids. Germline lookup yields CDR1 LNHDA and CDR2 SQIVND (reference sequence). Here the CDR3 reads CASSQFNQPQHF. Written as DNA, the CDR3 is TGTGCCAGTAGCCAATTCAATCAGCCCCAGCATTTT.